One and the same sample provided the 27 T cell receptor beta chains below, sequenced in a study of CD8+CD57+ T cells in acquired aplastic anemia. Template material for TCR beta VDJ and CDR3 profiling consisted of genomic DNA. A single record per CDR3 protein comes from TCRdb applying MiXCR to the reads. The sample yields tens of thousands of distinct CDR3 sequences, about 45% seen once. The sample consisted of sorted CD4+, CD8+, or CD8+CD57+ T cells (not recorded which) from PBMCs. These receptors were obtained from a human donor in good health, serving as a control.

This clonotype was picked up many times. This chain uses TRBV12-3 or TRBV12-4 with TRBJ1-1; D unclear. CDR3 length equals 13 residues. V shed 5 bases and J shed 3 bases, with 10 bases lying between them. This CDR3 is CASSIGVDTEAFF. In DNA form, the CDR3 reads TGTGCCAGCAGTATCGGGGTGGACACTGAAGCTTTCTTT.

The chain is built from TRBV30 and TRBJ1-1; a possible D gene is TRBD1 (5 bases). This CDR3 contains 13 residues. The germline CDR1 and CDR2 sequences are GTSNPN and SVGIG (reference sequence). The germline V and J ends were trimmed by 2 bases and 2 bases, with 9 bases remaining between them. The CDR3 bases are TGTGCCTGGAGTTATGGGGGAAACACTGAAGCTTTCTTT. Amino acid sequence: CAWSYGGNTEAFF.

J is TRBJ2-7 and V is TRBV19; the D gene could be TRBD1 or TRBD2 (5 bases each). This CDR3 has 14 residues. Trimming took off 5 bases at V and 3 bases at J, with 14 bases between the two ends. Germline CDR1 and CDR2: LNHDA and SQIVND (reference sequence). The CDR3 is CASSPPGPNYEQYF. The CDR3 bases are TGTGCCAGTAGTCCGCCGGGACCGAACTACGAGCAGTACTTC.

This clonotype has more than one count but fewer than ten. This chain uses TRBV4-3 with TRBJ2-1; D is unclear. CDR1 is LGHNA and CDR2 is YSLEER in the germline V gene. V lost 0 bases, J lost 9 bases, and 12 bases lay in between. The CDR3 totals 14 residues. The CDR3 DNA reads TGCGCCAGCAGCCAAGATCCCGATTCGGGTGAGCAGTTCTTC. Amino acid sequence: CASSQDPDSGEQFF.

In this sample, this clonotype turned up once. CDR3 region: CASVATGEAFF. CDR3 bases: TGTGCCAGCGTTGCGACAGGGGAAGCTTTCTTT. The gene calls are TRBV25-1 and TRBJ1-1; the match to TRBD1 covers 7 bases. Germline V gives CDR1 MGHDK, CDR2 SYGVNS. The CDR3 sequence is 11 residues long. V was pared by 8 bases and J by 8 bases, with 5 bases of the junction left unmatched.

A word on this clonotype: With a much larger clone just one base away, this may be a read error. The chain carries TRBV27 and TRBJ1-1; D is unresolved. This CDR3 has 13 amino acids. V was clipped by 7 bases and J by 4 bases, with 13 bases between them. CDR1 and CDR2 (germline): MNHEY, SMNVEV (reference sequence). This chain's CDR3 is CASMEGMSTEAFF. The CDR3 DNA reads as TGTGCCAGCATGGAGGGAATGAGCACTGAAGCTTTCTTT.

The chain has TRBV20-1 and TRBJ2-7; TRBD1 matches at 8 bases. The CDR3 extends over 13 amino acids. V lost 0 bases to trimming and J lost 3 bases; unmatched junction nucleotides: 1. Germline values: CDR1 DFQATT, CDR2 SNEGSKA (reference sequence). CDR3 region: CSAREGQDYEQYF. The CDR3 DNA follows: TGCAGTGCTAGAGAGGGACAGGACTACGAGCAGTACTTC.

This sequence joins TRBV20-1 and TRBJ1-5; 7 nucleotides agree with TRBD1. This CDR3 contains 16 residues. Germline-derived CDR1 and CDR2 are DFQATT and SNEGSKA (reference sequence). The V segment lost 6 bases and the J segment 10 bases; nucleotides outside the gene matches: 21. CDR3 sequence reads: CSAEPLTGSYHLPQHF. The CDR3 nucleotides are TGCAGTGCCGAACCGTTGACAGGGTCCTACCATTTACCCCAGCATTTT.

The gene calls are TRBV20-1 and TRBJ2-7; 7 bases map to TRBD2. This CDR3 region has 13 residues. After removal of 1 base from V and 3 bases from J, the junction contained 3 bases not matched to a gene. Looked up from germline, CDR1 is DFQATT and CDR2 is SNEGSKA (reference sequence). The CDR3 sequence is CSARVLADYEQYF. The CDR3 DNA sequence: TGCAGTGCTAGAGTCCTAGCGGACTACGAGCAGTACTTC.

The V call is TRBV2, the J call TRBJ2-7; a possible D gene is TRBD2 (6 bases). Germline loops: CDR1 SNHLY, CDR2 FYNNEI. The CDR3 consists of 15 residues. The V and J ends lost 6 bases and 2 bases respectively, with 17 bases between them. The DNA for the CDR3 is TGTGCCAGCAGCTTAGAGGGCGGGGCGACCTACGAGCAGTACTTC. Translating gives CASSLEGGATYEQYF.

The chain joins TRBV11-1 to TRBJ2-3, with D possibly being TRBD2 (7 bases). Germline V gives CDR1 SGHAT, CDR2 FQDESV (reference sequence). CDR3 length: 18 residues. Trimming took off 3 bases at V and 2 bases at J, with 21 bases between the two ends. DNA of the CDR3: TGTGCCAGCAGCTTGGAGAACCGGGGGGCAGACACCACAGATACGCAGTATTTT. Residues: CASSLENRGADTTDTQYF.

The chain couples TRBV11-2 to TRBJ2-7, with D possibly matching TRBD2 (7 bases). The V end was cut by 7 bases, the J end by 6 bases, with 22 bases between. This CDR3 comprises 15 residues. Looked up from germline, CDR1 is SGHAT and CDR2 is FQNNGV. CDR3 sequence: CASIGRGGPDREQYF. CDR3 coding DNA: TGTGCCAGCATTGGTCGCGGGGGCCCCGATCGCGAGCAGTACTTC.

V is TRBV5-1 and J is TRBJ2-7; 11 nucleotides agree with TRBD2. The CDR3 extends over 16 amino acids. V lost 2 bases, J lost 1 base, and 5 bases stayed unmatched. The germline V gene encodes CDR1 SGHRS and CDR2 YFSETQ. CDR3 residues: CASSFRGTSGSYEQYF. In DNA form, the CDR3 reads TGCGCCAGCAGCTTTAGGGGGACTAGCGGTTCCTACGAGCAGTACTTC.

This chain links TRBV15 with TRBJ2-7; TRBD1 agrees at 7 bases. Trimming cost V 0 bases and J 2 bases; bases outside gene matches: 4. CDR3 size: 15 residues. CDR1 is LNHNV, CDR2 YYDKDF, per germline (reference sequence). CDR3 sequence (DNA): TGTGCCACCAGCAGAGATACAGGGGCTACCTACGAGCAGTACTTC. Protein product: CATSRDTGATYEQYF.

The gene calls are TRBV29-1 and TRBJ2-1; tentatively, D is TRBD1 or TRBD2 (5 bases each). The CDR3 is made up of 14 amino acids. CDR1 and CDR2 from the germline V gene are SQVTM and ANQGSEA. V shed 5 bases and J shed 1 base, with 12 bases lying between them. The CDR3 bases are TGCAGCGTTAGAGGGACGGGATCCTACAATGAGCAGTTCTTC. Translation: CSVRGTGSYNEQFF.

J is TRBJ2-7 and V is TRBV29-1, with D possibly matching TRBD1 (6 bases). Trimming cost V 2 bases and J 7 bases, with 12 bases left between them. The CDR3 is made up of 12 amino acids. Per germline, CDR1 SQVTM and CDR2 ANQGSEA. In DNA form, the CDR3 reads TGCAGCGTTGAAATGGTGGGGGCGGAGCAGTACTTC. Translation gives CSVEMVGAEQYF.

The rearrangement joins TRBV29-1 to TRBJ2-7; 7 bases match TRBD2. This CDR3 is 12 amino acids long. V lost 4 bases to trimming and J lost 4 bases; unmatched junction nucleotides: 4. The germline V gene encodes CDR1 SQVTM and CDR2 ANQGSEA. The CDR3 sequence is CSVVKGGYEQYF. For the CDR3, the DNA is TGCAGCGTTGTGAAGGGAGGGTACGAGCAGTACTTC.

On this clonotype: A much more abundant neighbour one base away suggests this may be a read error. No conserved phenylalanine or tryptophan ends this CDR3, so it is likely a read error. The rearrangement joins TRBV7-2 to TRBJ2-7; D is possibly TRBD1 or TRBD2 (6 bases each). The CDR3 extends over 15 amino acids. V lost 0 bases to trimming and J lost 2 bases, with 11 bases between them. Germline V gives CDR1 SGHTA, CDR2 FQGNSA. The CDR3 DNA reads TGTGCCAGCAGCTTAGCGGGGGGCCGTACCTACGAGCAGTACTCC. Its protein is CASSLAGGRTYEQYS.

V usage is TRBV25-1 and J usage is TRBJ2-3; 8 nucleotides agree with TRBD1. This CDR3 spans 17 amino acids. The V and J ends lost 8 bases and 5 bases, in that order; junction bases with no gene match: 18. The germline CDR1 and CDR2 sequences are MGHDK and SYGVNS. The CDR3 here is CASSTEGAGGLRDTQYF. CDR3 sequence (DNA): TGTGCCAGCTCAACTGAGGGGGCAGGGGGCCTTAGAGATACGCAGTATTTT.

This clonotype was picked up many times. The chain recombines TRBV2 with TRBJ2-1, with TRBD1 as a possible D gene (6 bases). CDR1 and CDR2 from the germline V gene are SNHLY and FYNNEI. Trimming left V 5 bases short and J 8 bases short, with 10 bases between. This CDR3 region has 12 residues. DNA of the CDR3: TGTGCCAGCAGTACAGGGCTCGATGAGCAGTTCTTC. Amino acids: CASSTGLDEQFF.

This sequence joins TRBV10-3 and TRBJ2-3; possible D gene TRBD1, 6 bases. The CDR3 sequence is 16 residues long. Germline-derived CDR1 and CDR2 are ENHRY and SYGVKD. V was trimmed by 10 bases and J by 2 bases, leaving 22 bases between them. This CDR3 is CATTDRPQGFTDTQYF. In nucleotides, the CDR3 is TGTGCCACCACTGACAGACCCCAGGGGTTCACAGATACGCAGTATTTT.

The rearrangement uses TRBV7-9 and TRBJ1-2, with 9 bases aligning to TRBD1. This CDR3 is built from 15 residues. CDR1 and CDR2 from the germline V gene are SEHNR and FQNEAQ (reference sequence). The J segment lost 1 base and the V segment lost 3 bases, leaving 3 bases of the junction unmatched. The CDR3 spells CASSLGQGGNYGYTF. The CDR3 DNA reads TGTGCCAGCAGCTTGGGACAGGGAGGTAACTATGGCTACACCTTC.

This clonotype was detected only once. A single base separates this from a much larger clone, so it may be a read error. The chain recombines TRBV7-7 with TRBJ2-7, with a possible D match to TRBD2 (5 bases). The CDR3 extends over 15 amino acids. The V gene's germline CDR1 is SSHAT and CDR2 FNYEAQ (reference sequence). CDR3 nucleotides: TGTGCTAGCAGCTTAGCGCCAGAGTCAACCTACGAGCAGTACTTC. Its protein product is CASSLAPESTYEQYF.

This chain connects TRBV10-3 to TRBJ2-5, with D perhaps being TRBD1 or TRBD2 (5 bases each). CDR3 length equals 13 residues. In germline, CDR1 is ENHRY, CDR2 SYGVKD. Deletions cut 4 bases from V and 5 bases from J, with 11 bases between. CDR3 amino acids: CAISGGPRETQYF. CDR3 DNA: TGTGCCATCAGTGGGGGACCTAGGGAGACCCAGTACTTC.

This clonotype was seen a handful of times. Since the CDR3 does not end with the conserved phenylalanine or tryptophan, this likely comes from a read error. V and J are TRBV6-5 and TRBJ1-6, with D unresolved. Germline V gene data show CDR1 as MNHEY and CDR2 as SVGAGI. This CDR3 has 14 residues. Trimming shortened V by 0 bases and J by 7 bases, and 7 bases separated the two germline ends. CDR3 sequence reads: CASSYSGENSPLHL. The CDR3, as DNA: TGTGCCAGCAGTTACTCCGGAGAAAATTCACCCCTCCACCTT.

The sample holds many counts of this clonotype. The chain combines TRBV2 with TRBJ1-2, with TRBD1 matching 8 bases. J gave up 7 bases and V 0 bases, and 10 bases lay outside the gene matches. This CDR3 comprises 16 residues. Germline V gene data show CDR1 as SNHLY and CDR2 as FYNNEI. This chain's CDR3 is CASSEAGRGLSFGYTF. The CDR3 bases are TGTGCCAGCAGTGAAGCGGGCAGGGGGCTTTCGTTTGGCTACACCTTC.

To note about this clonotype: A much larger clone lies one base from this, so it may be a read error. The rearrangement links TRBV4-1 to TRBJ2-7; TRBD1 matches at 9 bases. Trimming cost V 4 bases and J 4 bases; bases outside gene matches: 8. The CDR3 extends over 15 amino acids. CDR1 and CDR2 from the germline V gene are MGHRA and YSYEKL. In nucleotides, the CDR3 is TGCGCCAGCAGCCCAACCGGGACAGGGCTGTACGAGCAGTACTTC. This sequence encodes CASSPTGTGLYEQYF.